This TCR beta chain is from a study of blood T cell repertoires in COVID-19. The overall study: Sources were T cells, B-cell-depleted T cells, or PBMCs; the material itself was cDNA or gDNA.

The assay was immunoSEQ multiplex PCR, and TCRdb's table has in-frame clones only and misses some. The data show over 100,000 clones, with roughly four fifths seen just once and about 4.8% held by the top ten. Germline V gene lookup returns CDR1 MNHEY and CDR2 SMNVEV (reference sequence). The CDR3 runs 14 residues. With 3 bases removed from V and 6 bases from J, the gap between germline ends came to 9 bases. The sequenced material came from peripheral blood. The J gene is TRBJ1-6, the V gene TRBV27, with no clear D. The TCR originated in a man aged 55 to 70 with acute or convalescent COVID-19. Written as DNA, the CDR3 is TGTGCCAGCAGTTTGGGAGAGCCTAATTCACCCCTCCACTTT. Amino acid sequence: CASSLGEPNSPLHF.